The T cell receptor beta chain under discussion was sequenced for a study of shared clonotypes between healthy human individuals. This clone was counted only a few times. Its specificity is not known. Here immunoSEQ multiplex PCR was the method, and the copy in TCRdb shows in-frame clones only, minus some. Seen here are approximately 2,000,000 clones, roughly 93% observed once, and the top ten hold roughly 1.7%. The CDR3 extends over 11 amino acids. Germline V CDR1 and CDR2: LNHDA, SQIVND (reference sequence). The V end was cut by 5 bases, the J end by 11 bases, with 12 bases between. It was CD45RO-negative cells, positively selected for CCR7, that made up naive CD8 cells, with terminally differentiated effector memory CD45RA+ cells excluded. General study findings and limits: The rarefaction results pointed to incomplete sorted-subset sequencing despite large depth.

This receptor was taken from a man younger than 35 in good health. Some clones in this sample may be carry-over from other donors' samples. The specimen was naive CD8+ T cells from PBMCs. The gene calls are TRBV19 and TRBJ1-1; D ambiguous. This CDR3 is CASSVPPRAFF. CDR3 in DNA: TGTGCCAGTAGTGTTCCACCGAGGGCTTTCTTT.